This is a list of T cell receptor beta chains from one sample in a study of Ad26.COV2.S vaccination and SARS-CoV-2 variants. Sequencing used immunoSEQ multiplex PCR; TCRdb keeps in-frame clones, though not all of them. The top ten clones hold 1.5% to 2% of a sample with about 500,000 clones, roughly 87% of them seen once. The sample here was peripheral blood, taken in a trial of Ad26.COV2.S vaccine versus placebo. The receptors originated from a person aged 18-60 years who received the Ad26.COV2.S COVID-19 vaccine or a placebo. Both conserved end residues are part of each CDR3. Fields, in order: J gene, V gene, D gene, clone size, CDR3 protein, CDR3 DNA. D genes are given only for firm matches. Clone size appears in some rows only: once, few, many, or a class for an expanded clone.

TRBJ1-2	TRBV9	.	once	CASSVAGRGYTF	TGTGCCAGCAGCGTAGCAGGGAGGGGCTACACCTTC
TRBJ2-1	TRBV6-2/TRBV6-3	.	.	CASSYRPDNEQFF	TGTGCCAGCAGTTATAGGCCCGACAATGAGCAGTTCTTC
TRBJ2-2	TRBV7-2	.	.	CASSLAVLNTGELFF	TGTGCCAGCAGCTTAGCGGTACTAAACACCGGGGAGCTGTTTTTT
TRBJ1-2	TRBV19	.	few	CASSMRGNGYTF	TGTGCCAGTAGTATGAGGGGGAATGGCTACACCTTC
TRBJ2-5	TRBV5-8	.	.	CASSLASGGVETQYF	TGTGCCAGCAGCTTGGCCTCCGGCGGGGTGGAGACCCAGTACTTC
TRBJ1-2	TRBV6-1	.	.	CASSESMVLNYGYTF	TGTGCCAGCAGTGAGAGTATGGTTCTTAACTATGGCTACACCTTC
TRBJ2-1	TRBV29-1	.	.	CSVGGDTAYNEQFF	TGCAGCGTTGGTGGGGACACCGCCTACAATGAGCAGTTCTTC
TRBJ2-7	TRBV7-8	TRBD1	.	CASSPDRVGGEQYF	TGTGCCAGCAGCCCGGACAGGGTCGGAGGGGAGCAGTACTTC
TRBJ1-3	TRBV7-3	.	.	CASSPGPAGGNTIYF	TGTGCCAGCAGCCCCGGGCCAGCGGGTGGAAACACCATATATTTT
TRBJ2-6	TRBV2	.	.	CASSTGANVLTF	TGTGCCAGCAGTACGGGGGCCAACGTCCTGACTTTC
TRBJ1-6	TRBV27	.	.	CASSLGQRQNSPLHF	TGTGCCAGCAGCCTCGGACAACGACAAAATTCACCCCTCCACTTT
TRBJ1-2	TRBV5-6	TRBD1	once	CASSLFATGGQHGYTF	TGTGCCAGCAGCTTATTTGCGACAGGGGGCCAACATGGCTACACCTTC
TRBJ2-7	TRBV7-3	TRBD1	.	CASSFNPGQGRQYF	TGTGCCAGCAGCTTCAATCCGGGACAGGGCAGACAGTACTTC
TRBJ1-4	TRBV7-2	.	.	CASRLGELNEKLFF	TGTGCCAGCCGCTTAGGGGAGTTGAACGAAAAACTGTTTTTT